Below are 30 T cell receptor beta chains sequenced from a single sample in a study of blood T cell repertoires in COVID-19. TCRdb's copy holds only in-frame clones and misses some; the assay was immunoSEQ multiplex PCR. The repertoire holds approximately 260,000 clones, roughly 80% seen once, with about 3.5% in the top ten. The sample taken for sequencing was PBMCs or T cells enriched from blood (not recorded which). Receptors were obtained from a man over 45 who had recovered from COVID-19.

Note on this clone: The sample carries other DNA sequences with the same CDR3. CDR3 protein: CASSLGLGTDTQYF. CDR3 in DNA: TGTGCCAGCAGCTTAGGACTGGGAACAGATACGCAGTATTTT. This sequence joins TRBV7-3 and TRBJ2-3, with a possible D match to TRBD2 (5 bases). The CDR3 is made up of 14 amino acids. Trimming stripped 2 bases from V and 3 bases from J, with 9 bases between. Germline V gene data show CDR1 as SGHTA and CDR2 as FQGTGA.

This chain uses TRBV2 with TRBJ1-2; 9 nucleotides agree with TRBD1. The CDR3 is made up of 13 amino acids. Germline assignment: CDR1 SNHLY and CDR2 FYNNEI. The J segment lost 3 bases and the V segment lost 6 bases, leaving 2 bases of the junction unmatched. The CDR3 nucleotides read TGTGCCAGCAGCCGGGACAGGGACTATGGCTACACCTTC. Residues: CASSRDRDYGYTF. The variable domain in full, with the rest retrieved from reference TRBV2 and TRBJ1-2, is EPEVTQTPSHQVTQMGQEVILRCVPISNHLYFYWYRQILGQKVEFLVSFYNNEISEKSEIFDDQFSVERPDGSNFTLKIRSTKLEDSAMYFCASSRDRDYGYTFGSGTRLTVV.

V and J are TRBV5-1 and TRBJ2-2, with 11 bases identical to TRBD2. The CDR3 consists of 17 residues. CDR1 and CDR2 from the germline V gene are SGHRS and YFSETQ. The V gene end was trimmed by 4 bases and the J gene end by 0 bases; junction bases not matched to a gene: 5. Here the CDR3 reads CASSPYSGRANTGELFF. The DNA for the CDR3 is TGCGCCAGCAGCCCTTATAGCGGGAGGGCGAACACCGGGGAGCTGTTTTTT.

V and J are TRBV2 and TRBJ2-3; D is possibly TRBD2 (5 bases). Trimming cost V 6 bases and J 6 bases, with 22 bases left between them. The germline V gene has CDR1 SNHLY and CDR2 FYNNEI. This CDR3 comprises 16 residues. The CDR3 reads CASSSSSNSRGDTQYF. The CDR3, as DNA: TGTGCCAGCAGCTCATCATCTAATTCTCGCGGGGATACGCAGTATTTT.

The chain couples TRBV19 to TRBJ2-7; the match to TRBD2 covers 8 bases. Trimming at V came to 8 bases and at J to 6 bases, leaving 6 bases not matched to a gene. This CDR3 comprises 12 residues. Germline lookup yields CDR1 LNHDA and CDR2 SQIVND (reference sequence). CDR3 DNA sequence: TGTGCCAGTCGAAGCGGGAGTGGCGAGCAGTACTTC. This gives the protein CASRSGSGEQYF.

This clone has just one count. This chain links TRBV10-2 with TRBJ2-1; the match to TRBD2 covers 11 bases. CDR1 and CDR2 (germline): WSHSY, SAAADI. The CDR3 extends over 13 amino acids. The V and J ends lost 7 bases and 12 bases, in that order; junction bases with no gene match: 8. In DNA, the CDR3 is TGCGCCAGCAAGGCTAGCGGGGGGAGACGGCAGTTCTTC. It is translated as CASKASGGRRQFF.

This chain links TRBV5-1 with TRBJ1-1; 11 bases fit TRBD1. There are 15 residues in the CDR3. Germline values: CDR1 SGHRS, CDR2 YFSETQ. V trimming: 4 bases; J trimming: 2 bases; junction bases outside the gene matches: 4. The chain's CDR3 is CASSRWTGGNTEAFF. CDR3 DNA sequence: TGCGCCAGCAGCCGATGGACAGGGGGCAACACTGAAGCTTTCTTT.

The chain couples TRBV3-1 (or the pseudogene TRBV3-2) to TRBJ2-1, with TRBD2 identical over 14 bases. CDR1 LGHDT and CDR2 YNNKEL come from the germline V gene (reference sequence). Losses at the gene ends were 4 bases for V and 0 bases for J; bases not matched to a gene: 8. This CDR3 spans 19 amino acids. The CDR3 reads CASSLRAGTSGSSYNEQFF. The DNA of the CDR3 is TGTGCCAGCAGCCTAAGAGCCGGGACTAGCGGGAGCTCCTACAATGAGCAGTTCTTC.

This chain joins TRBV3-1 (or the pseudogene TRBV3-2) and TRBJ1-2, with a possible D match to TRBD1 (6 bases). The V end was cut by 4 bases, the J end by 5 bases, with 14 bases between. From germline, CDR1 is LGHDT and CDR2 YNNKEL (reference sequence). The CDR3 sequence is 14 residues long. Here the CDR3 DNA reads TGTGCCAGCAGCCGAGGGGAGGGGGTATATGGCTACACCTTC. This sequence encodes CASSRGEGVYGYTF.

There are a few counts of this clone. The rearrangement uses TRBV5-1 and TRBJ1-4; the match to TRBD1 covers 10 bases. The CDR3 sequence is 16 residues long. CDR1 is SGHRS and CDR2 is YFSETQ in the germline V gene. The V gene end was trimmed by 4 bases and the J gene end by 2 bases; junction bases not matched to a gene: 5. The CDR3 DNA follows: TGCGCCAGCAGCCGACAGGGGGCCGTCACTAATGAAAAACTGTTTTTT. As protein: CASSRQGAVTNEKLFF.

The chain links TRBV15 to TRBJ1-1; TRBD1 agrees at 8 bases. The V gene's germline CDR1 is LNHNV and CDR2 YYDKDF (reference sequence). V dropped 3 bases and J dropped 1; count of bases not matched to a gene: 4. The CDR3 has 15 residues. CDR3 in amino acids: CATSRDRVENTEAFF. In nucleotides, the CDR3 is TGTGCCACCAGCAGGGACAGGGTGGAGAACACTGAAGCTTTCTTT.

The V and J genes are TRBV24-1 and TRBJ1-2; 11 bases line up with TRBD1. CDR1 is KGHDR, CDR2 SFDVKD, per germline. V was pared by 4 bases and J by 8 bases, with 5 bases of the junction left unmatched. The CDR3 consists of 14 residues. DNA for the CDR3: TGTGCCACCAGTGAACCGGGACAGGGGGACGGCTACACCTTC. It yields the protein CATSEPGQGDGYTF.

V gene TRBV5-8 combines with J gene TRBJ1-4; 8 nucleotides line up with TRBD1. Germline-derived CDR1 and CDR2 are SGHTS and YDEGEE. V dropped 0 bases and J dropped 0; count of bases not matched to a gene: 10. The CDR3 contains 19 residues. CDR3 DNA sequence: TGTGCCAGCAGCTTGGTCGCAGGGGGCGCGGGACCAACTAATGAAAAACTGTTTTTT. Its translation: CASSLVAGGAGPTNEKLFF.

This clone was counted once. CDR3: CASSQPGQGNYGYTF. The CDR3, as DNA: TGTGCCAGCAGCCAACCGGGACAGGGTAACTATGGCTACACCTTC. This chain uses TRBV4-2 with TRBJ1-2; TRBD1 aligns across 9 bases. Germline V gene lookup returns CDR1 LGHNA and CDR2 YNFKEQ. V trimming: 2 bases; J trimming: 1 base; junction bases outside the gene matches: 2. This CDR3 region has 15 residues.

The V gene is TRBV9, the J gene TRBJ1-5; D is undetermined. This CDR3 has 15 amino acids. Trimming left V 0 bases short and J 0 bases short, with 7 bases between. The germline V gene has CDR1 SGDLS and CDR2 YYNGEE. CDR3 sequence: CASSVGHNSNQPQHF. In DNA form, the CDR3 reads TGTGCCAGCAGCGTAGGGCACAATAGCAATCAGCCCCAGCATTTT.

The J gene is TRBJ2-7, the V gene TRBV6-5, with D perhaps matching TRBD1 (6 bases). This CDR3 spans 16 amino acids. V lost 2 bases, J lost 4 bases, and 18 bases lay in between. From germline, CDR1 is MNHEY and CDR2 SVGAGI. The DNA of the CDR3 is TGTGCCAGCAGTTACCCCCCCCAGGGGCGAAGGTACGAGCAGTACTTC. Residues: CASSYPPQGRRYEQYF.

The genes are TRBV7-3 and TRBJ2-7, with 16 bases matching TRBD2. J gave up 5 bases and V 1 base, and 11 bases lay outside the gene matches. Germline-derived CDR1 and CDR2 are SGHTA and FQGTGA. The CDR3 totals 19 residues. The CDR3 region is CASSLIGPGTSGRGNEQYF. As DNA, the CDR3 is TGTGCCAGCAGCTTAATAGGGCCGGGGACTAGCGGGAGGGGTAACGAGCAGTACTTC.

The rearrangement uses TRBV5-5 and TRBJ1-2; 7 bases agree with TRBD1. CDR1 is SGHKS, CDR2 YYEKEE, per germline (reference sequence). J gave up 4 bases and V 4 bases, and 10 bases lay outside the gene matches. CDR3 length: 15 amino acids. In nucleotides, the CDR3 is TGTGCCAGCAGCCCGCAGGGGGGAAATACCTATGGCTACACCTTC. Protein sequence: CASSPQGGNTYGYTF.

This clone was recorded only once. This chain connects TRBV27 to TRBJ2-7, with TRBD2 as a possible D gene (5 bases). Germline values: CDR1 MNHEY, CDR2 SMNVEV (reference sequence). V gave up 0 bases and J gave up 3 bases, with 33 bases separating them. The CDR3 length is 22 residues. The CDR3 region has the DNA TGTGCCAGCAGTTTATCTCCCGATTTTCGACTACCGGGCGTTGTTGGTCGCTACGAGCAGTACTTC. It translates to CASSLSPDFRLPGVVGRYEQYF.

This chain joins TRBV5-1 and TRBJ2-3; 8 nucleotides line up with TRBD2. Germline V gene data show CDR1 as SGHRS and CDR2 as YFSETQ. J was trimmed by 1 base and V by 0 bases; bases with no gene match: 4. The CDR3 contains 16 residues. The CDR3 reads CASSLGFSGGTDTQYF. The CDR3 nucleotides read TGCGCCAGCAGCTTGGGGTTTAGCGGGGGCACAGATACGCAGTATTTT. Based on the CDR3 plus reference TRBV5-1 and TRBJ2-3, the full variable domain is KAGVTQTPRYLIKTRGQQVTLSCSPISGHRSVSWYQQTPGQGLQFLFEYFSETQRNKGNFPGRFSGRQFSNSRSEMNVSTLELGDSALYLCASSLGFSGGTDTQYFGPGTRLTVL.

This sequence joins TRBV12-3 or TRBV12-4 and TRBJ2-5; 7 bases fit TRBD2. Losses at the gene ends were 7 bases for V and 5 bases for J; bases not matched to a gene: 4. The CDR3 consists of 12 residues. For the CDR3, the DNA is TGTGCCAGCACTAGCGGAGACGAGACCCAGTACTTC. It yields the protein CASTSGDETQYF.

The V and J genes are TRBV11-3 and TRBJ1-2, with D unresolved. Trimming pared 3 bases from V and 6 bases from J, leaving 20 bases between. This CDR3 has 16 amino acids. Germline V gene data show CDR1 as SGHNT and CDR2 as YENEEA. CDR3 region: CASSFLGVPRTDGYTF. CDR3 coding DNA: TGTGCCAGCAGCTTTCTCGGGGTACCTCGGACCGATGGCTACACCTTC.

The chain couples TRBV2 to TRBJ2-5, with 11 bases identical to TRBD2. The CDR3 totals 15 residues. Trimming at V came to 7 bases and at J to 1 base, leaving 5 bases not matched to a gene. Germline CDR1 is SNHLY and CDR2 is FYNNEI. DNA of the CDR3: TGTGCCAGCACCTGGACTAGCGGGCCCCAAGAGACCCAGTACTTC. Translated, it gives CASTWTSGPQETQYF.

The rearrangement links TRBV5-4 to TRBJ1-3, with D uncertain. The CDR3 sequence is 15 residues long. V lost 0 bases to trimming and J lost 0 bases, with 7 bases between them. Germline values: CDR1 SGHNT, CDR2 YYREEE (reference sequence). CDR3 sequence (DNA): TGTGCCAGCAGCTTGGGGTCGAGCTCTGGAAACACCATATATTTT. This codes for CASSLGSSSGNTIYF.

This clone was counted a few times. The gene calls are TRBV6-1 and TRBJ1-2; D remains ambiguous. CDR3 length: 13 residues. Between the trimmed V and J ends, which lost 2 bases and 4 bases, there was a span of 8 bases. The germline CDR1 and CDR2 sequences are MNHNS and SASEGT. CDR3 nucleotide sequence: TGTGCCAGCAGTGAACGGGTTTTCTATGGCTACACCTTC. Protein product: CASSERVFYGYTF.

This chain links TRBV5-1 with TRBJ1-1; tentative D call: TRBD1 (5 bases). The CDR3 sequence is 15 residues long. Trimming stripped 6 bases from V and 7 bases from J, with 22 bases between. Germline loops: CDR1 SGHRS, CDR2 YFSETQ. CDR3 in amino acids: CASTTNTGGLSEAFF. The CDR3 DNA sequence: TGCGCCAGCACTACTAATACGGGGGGTTTGAGTGAAGCTTTCTTT.

V and J are TRBV10-3 and TRBJ2-1; unclear D gene. Germline V gene sequence: CDR1 ENHRY, CDR2 SYGVKD. The CDR3 length is 11 residues. V was cut by 6 bases and J by 9 bases, with 9 bases left in between. CDR3 DNA sequence: TGTGCCATCAGCGCGACTCCTGAGCAGTTCTTC. Protein: CAISATPEQFF.

The rearrangement joins TRBV7-3 to TRBJ2-1; 10 bases map to TRBD2. The V gene end was trimmed by 1 base and the J gene end by 6 bases; junction bases not matched to a gene: 6. CDR1 and CDR2 from the germline V gene are SGHTA and FQGTGA. This CDR3 region has 16 residues. DNA for the CDR3: TGTGCCAGCAGCTTAATCCAGCGGGGGGGATTCAATGAGCAGTTCTTC. Translated: CASSLIQRGGFNEQFF.

This chain joins TRBV7-2 and TRBJ2-7; 11 bases agree with TRBD2. J lost 1 base, V lost 5 bases, and 4 bases had no gene match. The germline gives CDR1 SGHTA, CDR2 FQGNSA. The CDR3 extends over 15 amino acids. CDR3 in amino acids: CASSGLAGGSYEQYF. CDR3 in DNA: TGTGCCAGCAGCGGATTAGCGGGAGGGTCCTACGAGCAGTACTTC.

A few counts support this clone. This chain joins TRBV27 and TRBJ2-5; tentatively, D is TRBD2 (5 bases). The CDR3 contains 14 residues. Germline V CDR1 and CDR2: MNHEY, SMNVEV (reference sequence). Trimming shortened V by 5 bases and J by 2 bases, and 12 bases separated the two germline ends. CDR3 sequence: CASSPGLLQETQYF. The CDR3 DNA follows: TGTGCCAGCAGTCCCGGACTCTTGCAAGAGACCCAGTACTTC.